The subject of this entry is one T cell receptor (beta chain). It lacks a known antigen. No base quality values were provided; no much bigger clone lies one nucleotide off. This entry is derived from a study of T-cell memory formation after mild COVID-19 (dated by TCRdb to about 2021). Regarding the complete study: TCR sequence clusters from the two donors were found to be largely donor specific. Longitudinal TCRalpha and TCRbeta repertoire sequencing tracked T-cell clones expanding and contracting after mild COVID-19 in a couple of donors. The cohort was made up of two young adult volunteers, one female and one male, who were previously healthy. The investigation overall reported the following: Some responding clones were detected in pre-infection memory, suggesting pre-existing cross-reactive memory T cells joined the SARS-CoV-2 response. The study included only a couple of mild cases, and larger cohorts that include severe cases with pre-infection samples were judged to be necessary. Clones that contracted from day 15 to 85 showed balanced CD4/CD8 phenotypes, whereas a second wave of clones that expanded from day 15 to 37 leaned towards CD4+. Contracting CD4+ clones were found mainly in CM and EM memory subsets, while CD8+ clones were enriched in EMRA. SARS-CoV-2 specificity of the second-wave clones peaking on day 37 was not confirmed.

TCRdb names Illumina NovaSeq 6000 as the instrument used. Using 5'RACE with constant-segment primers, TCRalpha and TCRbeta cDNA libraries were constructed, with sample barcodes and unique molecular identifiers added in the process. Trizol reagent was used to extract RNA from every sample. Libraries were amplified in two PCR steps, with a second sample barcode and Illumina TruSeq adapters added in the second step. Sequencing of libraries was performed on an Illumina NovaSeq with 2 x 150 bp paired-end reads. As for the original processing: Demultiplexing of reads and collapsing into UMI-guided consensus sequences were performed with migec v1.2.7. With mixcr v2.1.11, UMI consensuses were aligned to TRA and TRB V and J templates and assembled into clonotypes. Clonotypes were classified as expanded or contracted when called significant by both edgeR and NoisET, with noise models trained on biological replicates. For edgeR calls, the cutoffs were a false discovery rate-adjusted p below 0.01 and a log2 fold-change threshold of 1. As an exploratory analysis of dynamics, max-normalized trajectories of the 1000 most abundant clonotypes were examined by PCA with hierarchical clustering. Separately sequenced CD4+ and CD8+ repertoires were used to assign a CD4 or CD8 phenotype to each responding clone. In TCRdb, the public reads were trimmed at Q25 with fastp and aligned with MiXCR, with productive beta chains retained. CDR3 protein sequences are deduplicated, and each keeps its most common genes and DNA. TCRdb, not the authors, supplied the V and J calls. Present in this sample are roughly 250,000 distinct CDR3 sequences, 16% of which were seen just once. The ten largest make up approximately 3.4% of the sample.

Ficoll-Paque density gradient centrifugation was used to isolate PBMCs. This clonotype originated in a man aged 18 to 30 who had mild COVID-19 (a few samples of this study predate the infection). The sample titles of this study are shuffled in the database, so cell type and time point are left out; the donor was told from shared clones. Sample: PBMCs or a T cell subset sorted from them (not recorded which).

The CDR3 region reads CASSFLGVQETQYF. The sequenced DNA is TGCGCCAGCAGCTTTCTCGGCGTCCAAGAGACCCAGTACTTC. Here the chain combines TRBV5-1 and TRBJ2-5, with the D gene uncertain. CDR1 and CDR2 (SGHRS, YFSETQ) derive from the germline V gene. V and J are truncated by 2 bases and 1 base respectively, leaving an intervening sequence of 9 bases. The CDR3 spans 14 residues, from the cysteine through the phenylalanine. Just CDR3 DNA is preserved here, 42 bases in frame from base 1.